These 15 T cell receptor beta chains were sequenced from one sample in a study of T cell responses to AZD1222 COVID-19 vaccine. Sequencing was performed with immunoSEQ multiplex PCR; in TCRdb, only in-frame clones are kept and a portion is missing. Of under 130,000 clones in the sample, approximately 90% were seen once. The source material was peripheral blood, sampled on day 0 of AZD1222 vaccination. Receptors originate from an adult in good health.

The chain joins TRBV4-1 to TRBJ1-4; unclear D gene. V was pared by 0 bases and J by 0 bases, with 11 bases between. This CDR3 is built from 17 residues. Germline-derived CDR1 and CDR2 are MGHRA and YSYEKL. The CDR3: CASSQDITRATNEKLFF. The CDR3 coding sequence is TGCGCCAGCAGCCAAGATATCACTCGTGCAACTAATGAAAAACTGTTTTTT.

This clone was counted a few times. The rearrangement uses TRBV28 and TRBJ1-4; the match to TRBD1 covers 8 bases. Germline V gene lookup returns CDR1 MDHEN and CDR2 SYDVKM. V lost 7 bases to trimming and J lost 8 bases; unmatched junction nucleotides: 6. The CDR3 covers 13 residues. The CDR3 DNA reads TGTGCCAGCAAGGGACGGACAGGGGAAAAACTGTTTTTT. Protein: CASKGRTGEKLFF.

This clone was recorded once. This chain uses TRBV9 with TRBJ1-1; D is undetermined. V lost 0 bases and J 6 bases, leaving 9 bases between the germline ends. The CDR3 spans 13 residues. Germline V gene lookup returns CDR1 SGDLS and CDR2 YYNGEE. The CDR3 nucleotides read TGTGCCAGCAGCGTAGAGGCCCGTTCTGAAGCTTTCTTT. Its translation: CASSVEARSEAFF.

The genes are TRBV7-2 and TRBJ2-7; 7 bases are shared with TRBD2. V trimming: 4 bases; J trimming: 3 bases; junction bases outside the gene matches: 6. Germline values: CDR1 SGHTA, CDR2 FQGNSA. CDR3 length: 14 residues. CDR3 bases: TGTGCCAGCAGCTCGGGACTACAATACTACGAGCAGTACTTC. Its translation is CASSSGLQYYEQYF. The variable domain in full, completed from reference TRBV7-2 and TRBJ2-7, reads GAGVSQSPSNKVTEKGKDVELRCDPISGHTALYWYRQSLGQGLEFLIYFQGNSAPDKSGLPSDRFSAERTGGSVSTLTIQRTQQEDSAVYLCASSSGLQYYEQYFGPGTRLTVT.

The chain has TRBV11-2 and TRBJ2-7, with TRBD2 matching over 8 bases. The V gene end was trimmed by 7 bases and the J gene end by 1 base; junction bases not matched to a gene: 9. The germline CDR1 and CDR2 sequences are SGHAT and FQNNGV. The CDR3 runs 15 residues. Here the CDR3 DNA reads TGTGCCAGCAAACTACCAGGGACTAGTTCCTACGAGCAGTACTTC. Protein product: CASKLPGTSSYEQYF. The entire variable domain, with the rest obtained from reference TRBV11-2 and TRBJ2-7, is as follows: EAGVAQSPRYKIIEKRQSVAFWCNPISGHATLYWYQQILGQGPKLLIQFQNNGVVDDSQLPKDRFSAERLKGVDSTLKIQPAKLEDSAVYLCASKLPGTSSYEQYFGPGTRLTVT.

V usage is TRBV11-1 and J usage is TRBJ2-2, with D unclear. Germline values: CDR1 SGHAT, CDR2 FQDESV (reference sequence). There are 12 residues in the CDR3. V lost 7 bases and J lost 5, with 8 bases in between. The chain's CDR3 is CASNSGTGELFF. The CDR3 nucleotides read TGTGCCAGCAATTCAGGAACCGGGGAGCTGTTTTTT.

In its sample, this clone was seen a few times. The chain carries TRBV9 and TRBJ2-7; 10 bases map to TRBD2. V trimming: 3 bases; J trimming: 3 bases; junction bases outside the gene matches: 9. Germline V gene sequence: CDR1 SGDLS, CDR2 YYNGEE. CDR3 length equals 16 residues. The chain's CDR3 is CASSGRPSGSVYEQYF. In nucleotides, the CDR3 is TGTGCCAGCAGCGGGCGGCCTAGCGGGAGTGTCTACGAGCAGTACTTC.

CDR3 in amino acids: CASSLEIWETQYF. The CDR3 nucleotides are TGTGCCAGCAGCTTGGAGATCTGGGAGACCCAGTACTTC. V gene TRBV7-2 combines with J gene TRBJ2-5; D uncertain. V was cut by 3 bases and J by 5 bases, with 10 bases left in between. Germline V CDR1 and CDR2: SGHTA, FQGNSA. CDR3 length: 13 residues.

The rearrangement links TRBV28 to TRBJ2-7; D unclear. This CDR3 is built from 10 residues. The germline gives CDR1 MDHEN, CDR2 SYDVKM. Trimming shortened V by 6 bases and J by 4 bases, and 4 bases separated the two germline ends. DNA for the CDR3: TGTGCCAGCAGCCGATACGAGCAGTACTTC. Translated: CASSRYEQYF.

This chain uses TRBV14 with TRBJ2-7; D not certain. Germline values: CDR1 SGHDN, CDR2 FVKESK. Trimming removed 4 bases at V and 2 bases at J, with 12 bases between. This CDR3 is 14 amino acids long. The CDR3 bases are TGTGCCAGCAGCCCCTACCCAAAACCCTACGAGCAGTACTTC. Its translation: CASSPYPKPYEQYF.

This clone was detected only once. V and J are TRBV6-4 and TRBJ1-2, with D tentatively TRBD1 (5 bases). CDR3 length: 12 amino acids. V lost 6 bases and J lost 8, with 13 bases in between. The germline gives CDR1 MRHNA, CDR2 SNTAGT. The CDR3 protein is CASRQQEWGYTF. The CDR3 DNA is TGTGCCAGCAGACAACAGGAATGGGGCTACACCTTC.

This clone was seen ten or more times. The chain is built from TRBV28 and TRBJ2-2; D ambiguous. Trimming took off 5 bases at V and 1 base at J, with 11 bases between the two ends. The length of the CDR3 is 15 residues. CDR1 is MDHEN, CDR2 SYDVKM, per germline. The CDR3 spells CASSPLGGNTGELFF. CDR3 bases: TGTGCCAGCAGTCCTCTGGGCGGGAACACCGGGGAGCTGTTTTTT.

The chain recombines TRBV28 with TRBJ1-2, with TRBD1 matching 9 bases. This CDR3 comprises 14 residues. Germline V lookup: CDR1 MDHEN, CDR2 SYDVKM. Trimming removed 4 bases from V and 4 bases from J; junction bases left unmatched: 4. The CDR3 here is CASSSGTGLYGYTF. Written as DNA, the CDR3 is TGTGCCAGCAGTTCCGGGACAGGGCTCTATGGCTACACCTTC.

V usage is TRBV11-2 and J usage is TRBJ2-1; 9 bases agree with TRBD2. V dropped 5 bases and J dropped 11; count of bases not matched to a gene: 13. The CDR3 is 15 amino acids. Germline-derived CDR1 and CDR2 are SGHAT and FQNNGV. Written as DNA, the CDR3 is TGTGCCAGCAGCCCGACTAGCGGAGCCACAATACAGCAGTTCTTC. Translated: CASSPTSGATIQQFF.

V and J are TRBV5-4 and TRBJ2-7, with a tentative D call TRBD1 (6 bases). The CDR3 sequence is 12 residues long. The germline CDR1 and CDR2 sequences are SGHNT and YYREEE (reference sequence). V was cut by 4 bases and J by 3 bases, with 8 bases left in between. The CDR3 sequence: CASSRDNYEQYF. CDR3 DNA sequence: TGTGCCAGCAGCCGGGACAACTACGAGCAGTACTTC. Looking up the rest from reference TRBV5-4 and TRBJ2-7 gives the full variable domain: ETGVTQSPTHLIKTRGQQVTLRCSSQSGHNTVSWYQQALGQGPQFIFQYYREEENGRGNFPPRFSGLQFPNYSSELNVNALELDDSALYLCASSRDNYEQYFGPGTRLTVT.